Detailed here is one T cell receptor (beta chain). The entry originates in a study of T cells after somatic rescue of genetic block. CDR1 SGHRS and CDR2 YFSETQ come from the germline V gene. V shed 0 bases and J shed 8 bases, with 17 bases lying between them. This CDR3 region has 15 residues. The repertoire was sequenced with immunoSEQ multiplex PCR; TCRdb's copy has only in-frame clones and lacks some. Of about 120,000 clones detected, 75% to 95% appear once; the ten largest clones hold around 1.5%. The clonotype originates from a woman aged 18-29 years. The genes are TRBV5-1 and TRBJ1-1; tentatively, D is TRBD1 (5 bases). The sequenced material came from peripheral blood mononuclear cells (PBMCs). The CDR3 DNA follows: TGCGCCAGCAGCTTGGCCATAATGGGAGGGGAAGAAGCTTTCTTT. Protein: CASSLAIMGGEEAFF.